One sample yielded the 25 T cell receptor beta chains listed below, sequenced in a study of identical twins. TCRdb redid the calling of the 5' RACE reads with MiXCR, one entry per CDR3 protein. The sample lists around 670,000 distinct CDR3 sequences, 5.5% to 7.5% occurring once. Material: naive T cells sorted from blood. Receptor source: a man in his late teens or twenties in good health.

This clonotype was detected many times. The V and J genes are TRBV6-6 and TRBJ2-7; D ambiguous. V was clipped by 0 bases and J by 4 bases, with 7 bases between them. This CDR3 comprises 13 residues. Germline CDR1 and CDR2: MNHNY and SVGAGI (reference sequence). The CDR3 region has the DNA TGTGCCAGCAGTTACTCCCGGGTTTACGAGCAGTACTTC. Encoded protein: CASSYSRVYEQYF.

The chain joins TRBV6-2 or TRBV6-3 to TRBJ2-7; D is unresolved. The CDR3 totals 13 residues. V shed 4 bases and J shed 0 bases, with 7 bases lying between them. CDR1 and CDR2 (germline): MNHEY, SVGEGT. The CDR3 nucleotides read TGTGCCAGCAGTTCAGAACTCTCCTACGAGCAGTACTTC. Amino acid sequence: CASSSELSYEQYF.

This clonotype appeared a few times. This chain joins TRBV15 and TRBJ2-7, with D possibly being TRBD1 or TRBD2 (5 bases each). V shed 0 bases and J shed 4 bases, with 13 bases lying between them. The CDR3 has 15 amino acids. Germline-derived CDR1 and CDR2 are LNHNV and YYDKDF (reference sequence). The CDR3 sequence is CATSRDVGVPYEQYF. The CDR3, as DNA: TGTGCCACCAGCAGAGATGTGGGGGTCCCGTACGAGCAGTACTTC. Complete variable domain (other parts from reference TRBV15 and TRBJ2-7): DAMVIQNPRYQVTQFGKPVTLSCSQTLNHNVMYWYQQKSSQAPKLLFHYYDKDFNNEADTPDNFQSRRPNTSFCFLDIRSPGLGDTAMYLCATSRDVGVPYEQYFGPGTRLTVT.

This clonotype has a handful of counts. The CDR3 loop reads CASSSSGRGDNTGELFF. In DNA form, the CDR3 reads TGTGCCAGCAGTTCTAGCGGGAGGGGAGATAACACCGGGGAGCTGTTTTTT. The chain has TRBV6-5 and TRBJ2-2; 12 bases are a match to TRBD2. V lost 4 bases and J lost 2; bases outside the gene matches: 5. Germline CDR1 and CDR2: MNHEY and SVGAGI. This CDR3 region has 17 residues.

This clonotype has a count of ten or more. The rearrangement joins TRBV11-2 to TRBJ2-3, with 12 bases fitting TRBD2. Germline-derived CDR1 and CDR2 are SGHAT and FQNNGV. The CDR3 loop spans 15 amino acids. With V trimmed by 4 bases and J by 3 bases, 2 bases remained unmatched. The CDR3 spells CASSYGTSGTDTQYF. The CDR3 DNA reads TGTGCCAGCAGCTACGGGACTAGCGGGACAGATACGCAGTATTTT.

This clonotype was counted between two and nine times. The chain employs TRBV2 and TRBJ2-7; 7 positions agree with TRBD2. The CDR3 sequence is 12 residues long. CDR1 and CDR2 (germline): SNHLY, FYNNEI. Trimming cost V 6 bases and J 9 bases; bases outside gene matches: 8. In nucleotides, the CDR3 is TGTGCCAGCAGCGCGGGGCCGGGGGGGCAGTACGTC. The encoded protein is CASSAGPGGQYV.

The V call is TRBV4-2, the J call TRBJ2-2, with D tentatively TRBD2 (6 bases). Germline assignment: CDR1 LGHNA and CDR2 YNFKEQ. The CDR3 runs 16 residues. Trimming left V 0 bases short and J 6 bases short, with 14 bases between. CDR3 bases: TGTGCCAGCAGCCAAGAGATGACTAGTTCGGCCGGGGAGCTGTTTTTT. It encodes CASSQEMTSSAGELFF.

This clonotype was counted only a few times. The gene calls are TRBV6-5 and TRBJ2-3; 7 bases map to TRBD2. Germline trimming cut 2 bases from V and 3 bases from J; bases unmatched to any gene: 8. Germline-derived CDR1 and CDR2 are MNHEY and SVGAGI. This CDR3 comprises 16 residues. CDR3 protein: CASSYNLAAGTDTQYF. In DNA, the CDR3 is TGTGCCAGCAGTTACAATTTAGCAGCGGGAACAGATACGCAGTATTTT.

This clonotype was seen more than once but under ten times. The V and J genes are TRBV20-1 and TRBJ2-1, with D maybe TRBD2 (5 bases). This CDR3 region has 12 residues. CDR1 is DFQATT and CDR2 is SNEGSKA in the germline V gene (reference sequence). Deletions cut 1 base from V and 8 bases from J, with 9 bases between. Here the CDR3 DNA reads TGCAGTGCTAGAGGCATCGGGGATGAGCAGTTCTTC. This translates into CSARGIGDEQFF.

The CDR3: CASSLRGPGQGATDTQYF. For the CDR3, the DNA is TGTGCCAGCAGCTTAAGAGGGCCGGGACAGGGGGCAACAGATACGCAGTATTTT. The chain employs TRBV7-3 and TRBJ2-3; 12 bases are a match to TRBD1. The CDR3 has 18 amino acids. Germline trimming cut 1 base from V and 3 bases from J; bases unmatched to any gene: 8. In germline, CDR1 is SGHTA, CDR2 FQGTGA.

The chain uses TRBV5-5 and TRBJ2-5, with D hard to call. Germline V lookup: CDR1 SGHKS, CDR2 YYEKEE (reference sequence). V was shortened by 4 bases and J by 4 bases, with 11 bases between the two germline ends. This CDR3 is 13 amino acids long. In nucleotides, the CDR3 is TGTGCCAGCAGCGATAGATTGTCAGAGACCCAGTACTTC. It encodes CASSDRLSETQYF. The whole variable domain, remainder taken from reference TRBV5-5 and TRBJ2-5, is DAGVTQSPTHLIKTRGQQVTLRCSPISGHKSVSWYQQVLGQGPQFIFQYYEKEERGRGNFPDRFSARQFPNYSSELNVNALLLGDSALYLCASSDRLSETQYFGPGTRLLVL.

This clonotype was counted at least ten times. The V and J genes are TRBV4-3 and TRBJ2-5; D possibly corresponds to TRBD2 (6 bases). The CDR3 loop spans 15 amino acids. The germline V gene has CDR1 LGHNA and CDR2 YSLEER. Trimming left V 5 bases short and J 5 bases short, with 18 bases between. In DNA, the CDR3 is TGCGCCAGCAGCGTGACTTTTAGCGGCAGGGAGACCCAGTACTTC. It specifies CASSVTFSGRETQYF.

This chain links TRBV7-9 with TRBJ1-5, with unresolved D. This CDR3 spans 12 amino acids. Trimming took off 7 bases at V and 2 bases at J, with 6 bases between the two ends. The germline V gene encodes CDR1 SEHNR and CDR2 FQNEAQ (reference sequence). The CDR3 reads CASKSGNQPQHF. The DNA for the CDR3 is TGTGCCAGCAAGAGCGGCAATCAGCCCCAGCATTTT.

This clonotype was observed a few times. The CDR3 nucleotides are TGTGCCAGCAGTTACGGTGCGACAGGGTGGTTCGATGAGCAGTTCTTC. This translates into CASSYGATGWFDEQFF. The V call is TRBV6-2 or TRBV6-3, the J call TRBJ2-1; TRBD1 agrees at 7 bases. Looked up from germline, CDR1 is MNHEY and CDR2 is SVGEGT. Germline trimming cut 2 bases from V and 8 bases from J; bases unmatched to any gene: 12. The CDR3 runs to 16 residues.

Many counts were recorded for this clonotype. This chain links TRBV6-5 with TRBJ1-1; D unclear. This CDR3 is built from 13 residues. V lost 4 bases and J lost 0, with 6 bases in between. Germline CDR1 is MNHEY and CDR2 is SVGAGI. The CDR3 bases are TGTGCCAGCAGTTCGGACTTGAACACTGAAGCTTTCTTT. It is translated as CASSSDLNTEAFF.

At least ten counts were recorded for this clonotype. The chain employs TRBV14 and TRBJ2-7; the D gene is possibly TRBD1 (5 bases). V was cut by 0 bases and J by 2 bases, with 14 bases left in between. From germline, CDR1 is SGHDN and CDR2 FVKESK. This CDR3 spans 16 amino acids. The CDR3 loop is CASSQDGASFPYEQYF. DNA of the CDR3: TGTGCCAGCAGCCAAGATGGGGCTAGTTTTCCCTACGAGCAGTACTTC.

This clonotype was seen ten or more times. The genes are TRBV4-3 and TRBJ2-1; 7 nucleotides match TRBD2. V was pared by 0 bases and J by 0 bases, with 2 bases of the junction left unmatched. The CDR3 consists of 16 residues. The germline gives CDR1 LGHNA, CDR2 YSLEER. This CDR3 is CASSQDGGSSYNEQFF. In nucleotides, the CDR3 is TGCGCCAGCAGCCAAGATGGCGGGAGCTCCTACAATGAGCAGTTCTTC.

The V gene is TRBV15, the J gene TRBJ2-3; D ambiguous. The germline V gene has CDR1 LNHNV and CDR2 YYDKDF (reference sequence). Deletions cut 1 base from V and 3 bases from J, with 14 bases between. This CDR3 is 16 amino acids long. The CDR3: CATSRGVAPATDTQYF. DNA of the CDR3: TGTGCCACCAGCAGAGGGGTAGCCCCGGCAACAGATACGCAGTATTTT. The full variable domain, rest sourced from reference TRBV15 and TRBJ2-3, is DAMVIQNPRYQVTQFGKPVTLSCSQTLNHNVMYWYQQKSSQAPKLLFHYYDKDFNNEADTPDNFQSRRPNTSFCFLDIRSPGLGDTAMYLCATSRGVAPATDTQYFGPGTRLTVL.

This clonotype was seen at least ten times. The V and J genes are TRBV12-3 or TRBV12-4 and TRBJ2-6, with D possibly TRBD2 on 5 matching bases. Trimming removed 10 bases at V and 3 bases at J, with 16 bases between. The CDR3 is made up of 15 amino acids. The CDR3 sequence is CATPSEGFGANVLTF. The CDR3 DNA reads as TGTGCCACGCCTAGTGAGGGTTTTGGGGCCAACGTCCTGACTTTC.

This clonotype was picked up many times. This rearrangement joins TRBV5-6 to TRBJ2-5, with TRBD1 identical over 8 bases. The CDR3 is 15 amino acids. Germline V gene sequence: CDR1 SGHDT, CDR2 YYEEEE. With 0 bases clipped from V and 5 bases from J, the junction kept 6 bases outside the gene matches. This chain's CDR3 is CASSLGQGWGETQYF. Here the CDR3 DNA reads TGTGCCAGCAGCTTGGGACAGGGGTGGGGGGAGACCCAGTACTTC.

V is TRBV11-1 and J is TRBJ2-1; D perhaps matches TRBD2 (7 bases). The CDR3 is 20 amino acids. The ends were cut back, 5 bases at V and 4 bases at J, with 30 bases in the middle. Per germline, CDR1 SGHAT and CDR2 FQDESV (reference sequence). CDR3 region: CASSATRGGNRDTGYNEQFF. The CDR3 DNA reads as TGTGCCAGCAGCGCTACCAGGGGAGGGAATCGGGACACGGGTTACAATGAGCAGTTCTTC.

The sample holds many counts of this clonotype. The V call is TRBV5-1, the J call TRBJ2-3; D remains unclear. Germline CDR1 and CDR2: SGHRS and YFSETQ. This CDR3 contains 13 residues. V was trimmed by 0 bases and J by 4 bases, leaving 6 bases between them. CDR3 sequence reads: CASSLGVPDTQYF. CDR3 DNA sequence: TGCGCCAGCAGCTTGGGGGTCCCAGATACGCAGTATTTT.

Turning to this clonotype: It may be a read error: a sequence one base away is much more abundant. The chain recombines TRBV12-3 or TRBV12-4 with TRBJ1-4, with D tentatively TRBD1 (6 bases). Between the trimmed V and J ends, which lost 7 bases and 0 bases, there was a span of 9 bases. This CDR3 has 14 amino acids. CDR3 amino acids: CASTRGATNEKLFF. CDR3 nucleotides: TGTGCCAGCACCAGGGGCGCAACTAATGAAAAACTGTTTTTT.

The chain employs TRBV7-2 and TRBJ2-5; 12 bases agree with TRBD2. Germline V gives CDR1 SGHTA, CDR2 FQGNSA. Unmatched junction bases numbered 11, after V lost 4 bases and J lost 5 bases. This CDR3 has 17 amino acids. CDR3 sequence (DNA): TGTGCCAGCAGCTCACAGACTAGCGGGAGCCAGGGGGAGACCCAGTACTTC. Translating gives CASSSQTSGSQGETQYF.

This clonotype was observed a few times. The rearrangement uses TRBV4-1 and TRBJ2-1; D is unclear. Germline V gives CDR1 MGHRA, CDR2 YSYEKL. This CDR3 contains 14 residues. V was clipped by 0 bases and J by 8 bases, with 11 bases between them. CDR3 nucleotide sequence: TGCGCCAGCAGCCAAGACCGGCGTTACCATGAGCAGTTCTTC. It encodes CASSQDRRYHEQFF.